The 2 T cell receptor beta chains presented below share a single source sample, sequenced in a study of T cell responses to AZD1222 COVID-19 vaccine. Clones were read by immunoSEQ multiplex PCR, and TCRdb kept only the in-frame ones, dropping some. The repertoire includes 75,000 to 100,000 clones, roughly 89% of them detected once, and roughly 7.7% sits in the top ten. The sample consisted of peripheral blood, taken on day 0 of AZD1222 vaccination. These receptors originate from an adult in good health.

This chain joins TRBV5-4 and TRBJ2-3; the match to TRBD2 covers 14 bases. The junction had 6 bases not matched to a gene; V was cut back by 4 bases and J by 2 bases. CDR3 length: 17 residues. Per the germline V gene, CDR1 is SGHNT and CDR2 is YYREEE (reference sequence). The CDR3 here is CASSQTSGGALTDTQYF. The CDR3 DNA is TGTGCCAGCAGCCAGACTAGCGGGGGGGCTCTCACAGATACGCAGTATTTT.

The chain carries TRBV4-1 and TRBJ2-7; 8 bases align to TRBD2. The germline CDR1 and CDR2 sequences are MGHRA and YSYEKL. V was clipped by 0 bases and J by 2 bases; unmatched bases: 6. The CDR3 spans 16 residues. CDR3 sequence reads: CASSQDTGGRTYEQYF. Written as DNA, the CDR3 is TGCGCCAGCAGCCAAGATACGGGAGGGCGCACCTACGAGCAGTACTTC.